This T cell receptor (beta chain) was documented in a study of regulatory T cells in long-lasting Graves disease. Turning to the study itself: Antithyroid drug intake by newly diagnosed Graves' patients had lasted under 3 months.

Findings and caveats of the study: It was in persistent disease that TRBV28, TRBJ1-2 and TRBJ2-5 were favored.

Time point given: newly diagnosed GD, antithyroid drugs for less than 3 months. Extracted RNA from PBMCs served as the source of the TCR library. Regarding this clonotype: Antigen: not known.

Sequencing libraries for TCR beta were prepared with iRepertoire HTBI primers and Arm-PCR of CDR3 regions. Via MiXCR, TCRdb re-called the multiplex PCR reads, giving one row per CDR3 protein. The table includes some 450,000 distinct CDR3 sequences, about a sixth detected once. The CDR3 runs 10 residues. Germline assignment: CDR1 LNHNV and CDR2 YYDKDF (reference sequence). The ends were cut back, 10 bases at V and 6 bases at J, with 10 bases in the middle. This same sample was also taken into another study, of T cells in Graves' hyperthyroidism and ophthalmopathy. From that report: Ophthalmopathy got predicted by the model a median around 6.6 months before its onset.

This clonotype originated in a woman aged 30 to 39 with Graves disease. The V and J genes are TRBV15 and TRBJ2-7, with a tentative D call TRBD2 (5 bases). This specimen consisted of peripheral blood mononuclear cells (PBMCs), obtained at new diagnosis, from a patient treated with antithyroid drugs. CDR3 sequence: CASSRGEQYF. In DNA, the CDR3 is TGTGCCAGCAGTCGGGGCGAGCAGTACTTC.